One T cell receptor beta chain is described in this entry. This sample stems from a study of PD-1 blockade in classical Hodgkin lymphoma. The data were produced by immunoSEQ multiplex PCR, yet TCRdb's version contains in-frame clones alone and is incomplete. The data contain 55,000 to 80,000 clones, about 92% of them singletons. There was relapse after autologous stem cell transplantation in every patient, and there was variation in brentuximab vedotin exposure. CDR1 MNHEY and CDR2 SVGAGI come from the germline V gene. The V gene lost 10 bases and the J gene lost 2 bases, with 9 bases spanning the gap. The CDR3 loop spans 13 amino acids.

The specimen comprised peripheral blood mononuclear cells (PBMCs), sampled at baseline. The TCR originated in a human donor with classical Hodgkin lymphoma. This chain uses TRBV6-5 with TRBJ1-6; a weak D match, TRBD1 (5 bases). CDR3 sequence reads: CAIGVAYNSPLHF. The DNA of the CDR3 is TGTGCCATAGGGGTGGCCTATAATTCACCCCTCCACTTT.